These T cell receptor beta chains were read from a single sample in a study of blood T cell repertoires in COVID-19. The protocol was immunoSEQ multiplex PCR, while the TCRdb copy is restricted to in-frame clones and leaves out a portion. The sample includes about 300,000 clones, 90% of them seen just once. Input material: peripheral blood. The receptors were gathered from a woman aged 30 to 39 with COVID-19, enrolled during active disease. Both conserved end residues are trimmed from each CDR3. Fields, in order: V gene, D gene, clone size, CDR3 protein. D genes are given only for firm matches. A clone size is listed for some rows: how often the clone was seen (once, few, many), or a class if it is expanded.

>TRBV6-4|TRBD1|-
ASSQNQGAEKLF
>TRBV5-1|-|-
ASSSPAGQETQY
>TRBV29-1|-|-
SVDVSVQGGTQY
>TRBV11-2|-|-
ASSFGPARGEQF
>TRBV28|TRBD1|-
ASSPGTGENSPLH
>TRBV5-1|TRBD1|-
ASRTGGSGANVLT
>TRBV30|TRBD1|-
AWGDRPLGAEAF
>TRBV7-2|-|-
ASSLRQVYGYT
>TRBV5-1|-|-
ASSSMGPSYEQY
>TRBV15|-|-
ATSSEIQETQY
>TRBV27|-|-
ASSNLKGITSDTQY
>TRBV1|-|-
TSSQDRDRDSTDTQY
>TRBV3-1/TRBV3-2|TRBD1|-
ASSPRGLYEQY
>TRBV3-1/TRBV3-2|TRBD2|once
ASSPGLSSYEQY
>TRBV29-1|-|-
SASVNEKLF
>TRBV4-1|-|-
ASSLDHWSGRYNEQF
>TRBV6-5|-|few
ASQRQYTEAF
>TRBV10-3|TRBD1|-
AISETGTGVALNTEAF
>TRBV19|TRBD2|-
ASSILGGGRGSSYNEQF
>TRBV4-1|-|-
ASSQEGTFYEQY
>TRBV29-1|TRBD1|-
SVELTGGTEAF
>TRBV7-2|-|-
ASSLRTLTNYGYT
>TRBV5-1|-|-
ATATGGATNTEAF
>TRBV7-2|-|-
ASSRTQISYEQY